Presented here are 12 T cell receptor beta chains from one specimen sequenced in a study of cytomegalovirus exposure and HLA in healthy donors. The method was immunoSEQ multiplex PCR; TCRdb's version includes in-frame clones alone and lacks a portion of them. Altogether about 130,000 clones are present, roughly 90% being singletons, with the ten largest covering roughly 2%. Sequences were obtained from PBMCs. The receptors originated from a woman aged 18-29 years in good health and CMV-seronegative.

The DNA for the CDR3 is TGCGCCAGCAGCTTGGTGGGCAGATCAGATACGCAGTATTTT. This codes for CASSLVGRSDTQYF. The genes are TRBV5-1 and TRBJ2-3, with D hard to call. V lost 0 bases to trimming and J lost 4 bases, with 9 bases between them. The CDR3 spans 14 residues. Germline values: CDR1 SGHRS, CDR2 YFSETQ.

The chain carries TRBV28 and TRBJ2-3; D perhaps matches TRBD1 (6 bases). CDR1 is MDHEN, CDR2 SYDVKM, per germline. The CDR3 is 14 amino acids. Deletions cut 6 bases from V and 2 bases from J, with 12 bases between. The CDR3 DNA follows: TGTGCCAGCAGGCTCCCAGGGGTCACAGATACGCAGTATTTT. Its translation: CASRLPGVTDTQYF.

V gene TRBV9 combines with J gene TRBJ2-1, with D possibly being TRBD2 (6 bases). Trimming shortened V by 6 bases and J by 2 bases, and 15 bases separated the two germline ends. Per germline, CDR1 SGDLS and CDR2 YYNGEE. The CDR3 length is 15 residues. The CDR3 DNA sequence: TGTGCCAGCACCCCATCTAGCGCTGCCTACAATGAGCAGTTCTTC. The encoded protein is CASTPSSAAYNEQFF.

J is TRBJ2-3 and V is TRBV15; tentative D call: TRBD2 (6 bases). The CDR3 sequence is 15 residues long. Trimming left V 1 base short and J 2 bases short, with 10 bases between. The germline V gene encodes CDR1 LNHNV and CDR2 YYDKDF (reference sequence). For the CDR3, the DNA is TGTGCCACCAGCAGAGTTGGCGGGATCACAGATACGCAGTATTTT. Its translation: CATSRVGGITDTQYF.

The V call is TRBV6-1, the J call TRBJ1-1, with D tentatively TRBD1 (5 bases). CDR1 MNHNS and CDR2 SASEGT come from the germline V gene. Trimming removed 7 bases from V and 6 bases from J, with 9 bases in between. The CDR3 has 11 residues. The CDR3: CASNWGAEAFF. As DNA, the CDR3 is TGTGCCAGCAACTGGGGCGCTGAAGCTTTCTTT.

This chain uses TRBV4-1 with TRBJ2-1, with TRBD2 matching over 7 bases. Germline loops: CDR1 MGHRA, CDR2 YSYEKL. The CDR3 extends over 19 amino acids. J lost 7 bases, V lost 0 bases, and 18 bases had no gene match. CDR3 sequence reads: CASSQDPGAIAGRRNEQFF. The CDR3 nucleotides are TGCGCCAGCAGCCAAGATCCTGGGGCGATAGCCGGGAGGAGGAATGAGCAGTTCTTC.

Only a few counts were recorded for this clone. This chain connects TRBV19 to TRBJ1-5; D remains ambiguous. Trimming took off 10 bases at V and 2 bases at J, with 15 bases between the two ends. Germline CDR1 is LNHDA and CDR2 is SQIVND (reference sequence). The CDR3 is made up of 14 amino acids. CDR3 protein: CATSGIWGNQPQHF. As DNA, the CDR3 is TGTGCCACGTCGGGGATTTGGGGCAATCAGCCCCAGCATTTT.

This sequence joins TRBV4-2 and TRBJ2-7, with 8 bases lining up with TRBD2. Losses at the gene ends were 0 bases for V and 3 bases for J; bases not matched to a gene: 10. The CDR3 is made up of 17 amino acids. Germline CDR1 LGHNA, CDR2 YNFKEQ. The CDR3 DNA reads TGTGCCAGCAGCCAAGATCAGCTGAGGACTAGCAGCTACGAGCAGTACTTC. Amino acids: CASSQDQLRTSSYEQYF.

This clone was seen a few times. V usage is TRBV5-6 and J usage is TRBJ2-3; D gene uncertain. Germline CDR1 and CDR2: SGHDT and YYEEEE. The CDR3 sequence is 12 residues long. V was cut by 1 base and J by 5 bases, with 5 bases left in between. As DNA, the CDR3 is TGTGCCAGCAGCTTGCTGCGAGATACGCAGTATTTT. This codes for CASSLLRDTQYF.

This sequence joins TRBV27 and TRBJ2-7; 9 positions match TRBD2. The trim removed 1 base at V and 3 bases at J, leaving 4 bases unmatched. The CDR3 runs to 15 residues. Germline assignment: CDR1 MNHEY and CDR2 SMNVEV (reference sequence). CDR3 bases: TGTGCCAGCAGTTTATATCGCGGGAGGGGCTACGAGCAGTACTTC. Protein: CASSLYRGRGYEQYF.

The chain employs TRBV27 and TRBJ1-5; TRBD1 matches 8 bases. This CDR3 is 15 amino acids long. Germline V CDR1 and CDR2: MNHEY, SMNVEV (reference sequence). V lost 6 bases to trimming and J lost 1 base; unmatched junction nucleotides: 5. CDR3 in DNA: TGTGCCAGCAGCCAGGACAGGGTAAGCAATCAGCCCCAGCATTTT. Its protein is CASSQDRVSNQPQHF.

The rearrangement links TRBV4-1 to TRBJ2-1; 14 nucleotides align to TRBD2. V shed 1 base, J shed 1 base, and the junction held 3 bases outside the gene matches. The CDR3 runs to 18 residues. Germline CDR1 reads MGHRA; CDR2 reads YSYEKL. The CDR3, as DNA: TGCGCCAGCAGCCAAGGGACTAGCGGGAGGAGATCCTACAATGAGCAGTTCTTC. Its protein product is CASSQGTSGRRSYNEQFF.